This T cell receptor beta chain was sequenced in a study of control samples from healthy donors and cancer patients. This clone was recorded only once. This table comes from immunoSEQ multiplex PCR, and its TCRdb copy is limited to in-frame clones, with some not included. The repertoire includes approximately 140,000 clones, about 89% of them detected once, and under 9% sits in the top ten. The CDR3 loop spans 16 amino acids. The germline V gene has CDR1 MDHEN and CDR2 SYDVKM. The V and J ends lost 1 base and 2 bases respectively, with 12 bases between them. Sequencing was carried out using blood. This sequence originates from a man between 18 and 29 years old in good health. The chain is built from TRBV28 and TRBJ1-5, with a possible D match to TRBD1 (6 bases). CDR3 protein: CASSLLRGGGNQPQHF. The CDR3, as DNA: TGTGCCAGCAGTTTATTAAGGGGGGGCGGCAATCAGCCCCAGCATTTT. Filled out from reference TRBV28 and TRBJ1-5, the complete variable domain reads DVKVTQSSRYLVKRTGEKVFLECVQDMDHENMFWYRQDPGLGLRLIYFSYDVKMKEKGDIPEGYSVSREKKERFSLILESASTNQTSMYLCASSLLRGGGNQPQHFGDGTRLSIL.